The clone carrying this TCR beta chain showed up just a few times. The data belong to a study of blood T cell repertoires in COVID-19. Participants in the exposed group had met a COVID-19 case in the 2 weeks before joining the study. Germline CDR1 reads LGHNA; CDR2 reads YSLEER. V lost 0 bases and J lost 4, with 4 bases in between. The CDR3 has 12 residues. Sequencing was performed with immunoSEQ multiplex PCR; in TCRdb, only in-frame clones are kept and a portion is missing. The top ten hold 3.6% of the sample, which has about 220,000 clones, about 80% seen once. J is TRBJ2-7 and V is TRBV4-3; D gene uncertain. The material sequenced was PBMCs or T cells enriched from blood (not recorded which). The TCR sequence derives from a woman in her 40s who had been exposed to COVID-19. CDR3 residues: CASSQDRYEQYF. The CDR3 nucleotides read TGCGCCAGCAGCCAAGATCGGTACGAGCAGTACTTC.